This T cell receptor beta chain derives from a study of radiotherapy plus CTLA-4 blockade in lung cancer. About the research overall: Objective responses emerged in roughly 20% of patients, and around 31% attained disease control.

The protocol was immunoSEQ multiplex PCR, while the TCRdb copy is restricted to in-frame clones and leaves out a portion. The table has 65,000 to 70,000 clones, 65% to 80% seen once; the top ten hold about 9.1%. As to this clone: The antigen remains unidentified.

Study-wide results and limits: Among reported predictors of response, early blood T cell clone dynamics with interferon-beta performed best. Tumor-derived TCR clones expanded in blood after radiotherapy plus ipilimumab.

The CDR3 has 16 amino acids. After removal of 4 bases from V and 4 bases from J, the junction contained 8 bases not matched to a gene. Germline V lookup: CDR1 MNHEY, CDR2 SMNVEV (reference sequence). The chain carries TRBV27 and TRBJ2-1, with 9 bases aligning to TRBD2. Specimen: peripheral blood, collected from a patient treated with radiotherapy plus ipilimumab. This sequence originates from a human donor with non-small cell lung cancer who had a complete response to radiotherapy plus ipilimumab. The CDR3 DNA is TGTGCCAGCAGTTCCCCGACTAGCGGAACTTACAATGAGCAGTTCTTC. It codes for CASSSPTSGTYNEQFF.